The clone carrying this T cell receptor (beta chain) showed up just a few times. Only in-frame clones appear in the TCRdb table, and some are missing; sequencing was by immunoSEQ multiplex PCR. The sample lists 150,000 to 200,000 clones; roughly 70% were seen once. This record belongs to a study of blood T cell repertoires in COVID-19. There are 17 residues in the CDR3. Germline-derived CDR1 and CDR2 are ENHRY and SYGVKD. The V and J ends lost 4 bases and 5 bases, in that order; junction bases with no gene match: 9. The sequenced sample consisted of peripheral blood. The TCR originated in a woman of 80 years or more with acute or convalescent COVID-19. The rearrangement joins TRBV10-3 to TRBJ1-6; 9 bases are a match to TRBD1. The CDR3 nucleotides read TGTGCCATCAGTGGTGGGACAGGGAATATTAATAATTCACCCCTCCACTTT. Amino acid sequence: CAISGGTGNINNSPLHF.